The 10 T cell receptor beta chains below were found in one sample sequenced in a study of early T cells in non-severe SARS-CoV-2 infection. TCRdb analysed the 5' RACE reads with MiXCR anew, one entry per CDR3 protein. The sample consists of more than 50,000 distinct CDR3 sequences, more than 10% of them appearing once. The sample was whole blood, taken at baseline. These receptor sequences come from an adult who was a healthcare worker with PCR-confirmed SARS-CoV-2 infection or an uninfected control (not recorded which).

This clonotype showed up just a few times. This chain joins TRBV11-3 and TRBJ1-3, with D unresolved. Trimming took 7 bases from V and 0 from J, leaving 7 bases between them. The V gene's germline CDR1 is SGHNT and CDR2 YENEEA. The CDR3 runs 13 residues. The CDR3 DNA sequence: TGTGCCAGCAAAGAAGGCTCTGGAAACACCATATATTTT. This gives the protein CASKEGSGNTIYF. Combining the CDR3 with reference TRBV11-3 and TRBJ1-3 gives the whole variable domain EAGVVQSPRYKIIEKKQPVAFWCNPISGHNTLYWYLQNLGQGPELLIRYENEEAVDDSQLPKDRFSAERLKGVDSTLKIQPAELGDSAVYLCASKEGSGNTIYFGEGSWLTVV.

This clonotype was detected ten times or more. This chain links TRBV19 with TRBJ1-2; D gene unclear. There are 12 residues in the CDR3. V gave up 4 bases and J gave up 0 bases, with 3 bases separating them. Germline V gene lookup returns CDR1 LNHDA and CDR2 SQIVND (reference sequence). The CDR3 DNA reads TGTGCCAGTAGTAAGACTAACTATGGCTACACCTTC. Translation: CASSKTNYGYTF.

This clonotype was found a few times. The chain has TRBV5-1 and TRBJ2-7; D uncertain. CDR1 SGHRS and CDR2 YFSETQ come from the germline V gene. This CDR3 has 14 amino acids. Trimming stripped 0 bases from V and 0 bases from J, with 7 bases between. CDR3 region: CASSLALASYEQYF. CDR3 coding DNA: TGCGCCAGCAGCTTGGCCCTGGCCTCCTACGAGCAGTACTTC.

This clonotype was seen more than once but under ten times. The V and J genes are TRBV18 and TRBJ1-5; no clear D gene. From germline, CDR1 is KGHSH and CDR2 LQKENI. CDR3 length: 15 residues. Trimming removed 3 bases at V and 4 bases at J, with 13 bases between. CDR3 bases: TGTGCCAGCTCACCTTCGGCACAGTCTAATCAGCCCCAGCATTTT. Amino acid sequence: CASSPSAQSNQPQHF.

This clonotype was detected a few times. CDR3 amino acids: CASSPRGRGPNIQYF. The CDR3 DNA reads as TGTGCCAGCAGCCCCAGAGGGAGAGGGCCGAACATTCAGTACTTC. The chain employs TRBV11-3 and TRBJ2-4, with TRBD2 as a possible D gene (5 bases). The CDR3 consists of 15 residues. Trimming shortened V by 5 bases and J by 7 bases, and 18 bases separated the two germline ends. The germline gives CDR1 SGHNT, CDR2 YENEEA.

This CDR3 is CSAQDRVGSPLHF. CDR3 in DNA: TGCAGTGCTCAGGACAGGGTCGGATCACCCCTCCACTTT. The gene calls are TRBV20-1 and TRBJ1-6; 8 nucleotides line up with TRBD1. The CDR3 contains 13 residues. The junction had 7 bases not matched to a gene; V was cut back by 5 bases and J by 10 bases. Per the germline V gene, CDR1 is DFQATT and CDR2 is SNEGSKA (reference sequence).

In this sample, this clonotype turned up a few times. The chain has TRBV7-3 and TRBJ2-7; 8 nucleotides align to TRBD2. This CDR3 spans 15 amino acids. The V gene end was trimmed by 0 bases and the J gene end by 7 bases; junction bases not matched to a gene: 8. Germline CDR1 reads SGHTA; CDR2 reads FQGTGA. In DNA form, the CDR3 reads TGTGCCAGCAGCTTAACGCTTAGCGGGATAGGTGAGCAGTACTTC. Its translation: CASSLTLSGIGEQYF. The full variable domain, its missing parts supplied by reference TRBV7-3 and TRBJ2-7, is GAGVSQTPSNKVTEKGKYVELRCDPISGHTALYWYRQSLGQGPEFLIYFQGTGAADDSGLPNDRFFAVRPEGSVSTLKIQRTERGDSAVYLCASSLTLSGIGEQYFGPGTRLTVT.

This clonotype was seen more than once but under ten times. The chain recombines TRBV6-6 with TRBJ1-3; D remains ambiguous. Germline CDR1 MNHNY, CDR2 SVGAGI (reference sequence). The V and J ends lost 2 bases and 10 bases respectively, with 18 bases between them. The CDR3 has 15 amino acids. The CDR3 reads CASSYRDTVRPTIYF. CDR3 bases: TGTGCCAGCAGTTACAGAGACACCGTACGTCCGACCATATATTTT.

This sequence joins TRBV3-1 and TRBJ2-7; a weak D match, TRBD1 (5 bases). CDR1 and CDR2 from the germline V gene are LGHDT and YNNKEL (reference sequence). Trimming removed 0 bases from V and 5 bases from J, with 5 bases in between. CDR3 size: 12 residues. This CDR3 is CASSQDRDEQYF. CDR3 sequence (DNA): TGTGCCAGCAGCCAAGACAGGGACGAGCAGTACTTC.

In this sample, this clonotype turned up many times. The chain combines TRBV7-6 with TRBJ1-6; possible D gene TRBD1, 5 bases. There are 14 residues in the CDR3. The germline V gene has CDR1 SGHVS and CDR2 FNYEAQ. Trimming cost V 4 bases and J 5 bases, with 9 bases left between them. DNA for the CDR3: TGTGCCAGCAGCTCCCTGGGGGATAATTCACCCCTCCACTTT. This sequence encodes CASSSLGDNSPLHF.